One and the same sample provided the 24 T cell receptor beta chains below, sequenced in a study of OX40 agonist ivuxolimab in advanced cancers. Only in-frame clones appear in the TCRdb table, and some are missing; sequencing was by immunoSEQ multiplex PCR. This table holds approximately 47,000 clones, about 81% found once. The material was CD4+ or CD8+ T cells sorted from blood, obtained in a trial of the OX40 agonist ivuxolimab. The receptors come from an adult with an advanced solid tumor such as melanoma, head and neck, liver or kidney cancer.

The chain employs TRBV15 and TRBJ1-4; D is uncertain. Between the trimmed V and J ends, which lost 4 bases and 5 bases, there was a span of 8 bases. In germline, CDR1 is LNHNV, CDR2 YYDKDF (reference sequence). The CDR3 sequence is 13 residues long. The CDR3 protein is CATSKPMNEKLFF. CDR3 sequence (DNA): TGTGCCACCAGCAAGCCAATGAATGAAAAACTGTTTTTT. The full variable domain, its missing parts supplied by reference TRBV15 and TRBJ1-4, is DAMVIQNPRYQVTQFGKPVTLSCSQTLNHNVMYWYQQKSSQAPKLLFHYYDKDFNNEADTPDNFQSRRPNTSFCFLDIRSPGLGDTAMYLCATSKPMNEKLFFGSGTQLSVL.

The rearrangement links TRBV19 to TRBJ1-2; 9 positions agree with TRBD1. Germline V gene lookup returns CDR1 LNHDA and CDR2 SQIVND (reference sequence). The junction had 10 bases not matched to a gene; V was cut back by 7 bases and J by 4 bases. The CDR3 has 15 amino acids. The DNA of the CDR3 is TGTGCCAGTAACCAACAGGGGGCTTATGGCTATGGCTACACCTTC. Translation gives CASNQQGAYGYGYTF.

This chain links TRBV5-1 with TRBJ2-4; D may correspond to TRBD1 or TRBD2 (6 bases each). The germline V gene has CDR1 SGHRS and CDR2 YFSETQ. The CDR3 loop spans 17 amino acids. Deletions cut 4 bases from V and 5 bases from J, with 22 bases between. This CDR3 is CASSLGGWGLNQNIQYF. DNA for the CDR3: TGCGCCAGCAGCCTGGGAGGTTGGGGGCTTAACCAAAACATTCAGTACTTC.

The chain links TRBV18 to TRBJ1-1, with 7 bases fitting TRBD1. V was clipped by 2 bases and J by 6 bases; unmatched bases: 9. Germline V gene sequence: CDR1 KGHSH, CDR2 LQKENI. This CDR3 spans 15 amino acids. The CDR3 region is CASSPGGDSDAEAFF. The CDR3 nucleotides are TGTGCCAGCTCACCAGGAGGGGACAGTGACGCTGAAGCTTTCTTT.

This chain joins TRBV5-1 and TRBJ1-1; 8 bases are shared with TRBD1. The germline V gene has CDR1 SGHRS and CDR2 YFSETQ. Trimming removed 2 bases from V and 3 bases from J; junction bases left unmatched: 3. The CDR3 runs to 14 residues. The CDR3 reads CASSFLQGDTEAFF. For the CDR3, the DNA is TGCGCCAGCAGCTTTTTACAGGGGGACACTGAAGCTTTCTTT.

The rearrangement joins TRBV6-6 to TRBJ1-4; D might be TRBD1 (6 bases). The CDR3 is made up of 14 amino acids. CDR1 is MNHNY, CDR2 SVGAGI, per germline (reference sequence). The ends were cut back, 2 bases at V and 8 bases at J, with 12 bases in the middle. The CDR3 is CASSYNLGAEKLFF. The CDR3 DNA is TGTGCCAGCAGTTACAATCTGGGGGCAGAAAAACTGTTTTTT.

The sample holds a few counts of this clone. The chain is built from TRBV19 and TRBJ2-5; the D gene is possibly TRBD1 (5 bases). With 0 bases removed from V and 0 bases from J, the gap between germline ends came to 11 bases. The V gene's germline CDR1 is LNHDA and CDR2 SQIVND (reference sequence). The CDR3 spans 16 residues. CDR3 DNA sequence: TGTGCCAGTAGTATAGACGACAGCCCCTACCAAGAGACCCAGTACTTC. It translates to CASSIDDSPYQETQYF.

The chain has TRBV29-1 and TRBJ2-7; 12 bases align to TRBD2. The CDR3 consists of 16 residues. Looked up from germline, CDR1 is SQVTM and CDR2 is ANQGSEA. The V segment lost 1 base and the J segment 0 bases; nucleotides outside the gene matches: 4. CDR3 protein: CSVEGLAGASSYEQYF. CDR3 nucleotides: TGCAGCGTTGAAGGACTAGCGGGAGCCAGCTCCTACGAGCAGTACTTC.

This chain uses TRBV6-6 with TRBJ1-2; 7 bases are a match to TRBD1. Trimming at V came to 5 bases and at J to 7 bases, leaving 7 bases not matched to a gene. The CDR3 consists of 13 residues. Germline V gives CDR1 MNHNY, CDR2 SVGAGI (reference sequence). CDR3 loop: CASSLDRVAGYTF. CDR3 bases: TGTGCCAGCAGTCTCGACAGGGTGGCTGGCTACACCTTC.

The chain is built from TRBV5-1 and TRBJ2-5; 9 bases match TRBD1. CDR1 and CDR2 from the germline V gene are SGHRS and YFSETQ. With 4 bases clipped from V and 7 bases from J, the junction kept 8 bases outside the gene matches. The CDR3 is 14 residues long. This CDR3 reads CASSGTGPPGTQYF. The CDR3 DNA is TGCGCCAGCAGCGGGACAGGGCCACCCGGGACCCAGTACTTC.

This clone showed up just once. J is TRBJ1-1 and V is TRBV19; D may be TRBD1 (5 bases). The germline gives CDR1 LNHDA, CDR2 SQIVND (reference sequence). This CDR3 spans 16 amino acids. V was trimmed by 5 bases and J by 0 bases, leaving 16 bases between them. The CDR3 here is CASSRRTGTVNTEAFF. CDR3 in DNA: TGTGCCAGTAGTCGGAGGACCGGGACGGTGAACACTGAAGCTTTCTTT.

The chain uses TRBV18 and TRBJ2-2; 7 bases are shared with TRBD2. Per the germline V gene, CDR1 is KGHSH and CDR2 is LQKENI. The V segment lost 3 bases and the J segment 0 bases; nucleotides outside the gene matches: 4. The CDR3 loop spans 16 amino acids. The CDR3 loop reads CASSPPLAPNTGELFF. The CDR3 nucleotides read TGTGCCAGCTCACCCCCACTAGCGCCGAACACCGGGGAGCTGTTTTTT. Full variable domain (outside the CDR3, taken from reference TRBV18 and TRBJ2-2): NAGVMQNPRHLVRRRGQEARLRCSPMKGHSHVYWYRQLPEEGLKFMVYLQKENIIDESGMPKERFSAEFPKEGPSILRIQQVVRGDSAAYFCASSPPLAPNTGELFFGEGSRLTVL.

V and J are TRBV7-6 and TRBJ2-1; D might be TRBD1 or TRBD2, each matching 5 bases. Trimming removed 5 bases from V and 0 bases from J, with 23 bases in between. CDR3 size: 19 residues. Germline assignment: CDR1 SGHVS and CDR2 FNYEAQ. The CDR3 region is CASSPYGATDLSSYNEQFF. CDR3 DNA: TGTGCCAGCAGCCCTTACGGGGCGACCGACTTGAGCTCCTACAATGAGCAGTTCTTC.

The V call is TRBV15, the J call TRBJ2-5, with unresolved D. V was clipped by 1 base and J by 5 bases, with 8 bases between them. CDR1 is LNHNV and CDR2 is YYDKDF in the germline V gene (reference sequence). The CDR3 is made up of 13 amino acids. The CDR3 DNA is TGTGCCACCAGCAGAGCTCCCGAGGAGACCCAGTACTTC. It specifies CATSRAPEETQYF.

This clone showed up just once. This chain links TRBV7-2 with TRBJ1-1; D uncertain. The CDR3 has 14 residues. V was pared by 7 bases and J by 1 base, with 13 bases between. The germline gives CDR1 SGHTA, CDR2 FQGNSA. This CDR3 reads CASIKIGGNTEAFF. CDR3 bases: TGTGCCAGCATCAAGATTGGAGGGAACACTGAAGCTTTCTTT.

The rearrangement links TRBV29-1 to TRBJ2-7, with D perhaps matching TRBD1 (5 bases). This CDR3 has 16 amino acids. The V gene lost 6 bases and the J gene lost 0 bases, with 21 bases spanning the gap. Germline-derived CDR1 and CDR2 are SQVTM and ANQGSEA. The CDR3 is CSVPKGLGGSSYEQYF. The DNA of the CDR3 is TGCAGCGTCCCAAAGGGGCTGGGCGGAAGCTCCTACGAGCAGTACTTC.

The chain uses TRBV27 and TRBJ1-5, with D tentatively TRBD1 (5 bases). CDR1 is MNHEY and CDR2 is SMNVEV in the germline V gene (reference sequence). Between the trimmed V and J ends, which lost 10 bases and 0 bases, there was a span of 25 bases. The CDR3 length is 18 residues. Here the CDR3 DNA reads TGTGCCATCCTTATGCCGTCACGGGGACCATATAGCAATCAGCCCCAGCATTTT. Its protein product is CAILMPSRGPYSNQPQHF.

The chain recombines TRBV4-3 with TRBJ2-1; a weak D match, TRBD2 (6 bases). Trimming pared 2 bases from V and 2 bases from J, leaving 10 bases between. The CDR3 covers 15 residues. Germline assignment: CDR1 LGHNA and CDR2 YSLEER. The CDR3 loop reads CASSQLAAPYNEQFF. Here the CDR3 DNA reads TGCGCCAGCAGCCAATTAGCGGCTCCCTACAATGAGCAGTTCTTC.

This rearrangement joins TRBV7-9 to TRBJ1-6; no definite D call. Germline CDR1 SEHNR, CDR2 FQNEAQ (reference sequence). V gave up 4 bases and J gave up 5 bases, with 9 bases separating them. This CDR3 has 14 residues. The CDR3 spells CASSSDGNNSPLHF. In DNA, the CDR3 is TGTGCCAGCAGCTCGGACGGAAATAATTCACCCCTCCACTTT.

CDR3 coding DNA: TGCGCCAGCAGCCCGGGACAGGGGGGCAATCAGCCCCAGCATTTT. Its translation is CASSPGQGGNQPQHF. The chain uses TRBV5-1 and TRBJ1-5; 11 bases are shared with TRBD1. The CDR3 sequence is 15 residues long. Per the germline V gene, CDR1 is SGHRS and CDR2 is YFSETQ. J lost 2 bases, V lost 4 bases, and 2 bases had no gene match. The entire variable domain, with the rest obtained from reference TRBV5-1 and TRBJ1-5, is as follows: KAGVTQTPRYLIKTRGQQVTLSCSPISGHRSVSWYQQTPGQGLQFLFEYFSETQRNKGNFPGRFSGRQFSNSRSEMNVSTLELGDSALYLCASSPGQGGNQPQHFGDGTRLSIL.

The count of this clone is one. CDR3 bases: TGTGCCTGGATCCGGCACGTCCAAGAGACCCAGTACTTC. This encodes CAWIRHVQETQYF. The V and J genes are TRBV30 and TRBJ2-5; no clear D gene. Germline assignment: CDR1 GTSNPN and CDR2 SVGIG (reference sequence). Between the trimmed V and J ends, which lost 4 bases and 1 base, there was a span of 10 bases. The CDR3 runs to 13 residues.

A few counts support this clone. This rearrangement joins TRBV30 to TRBJ2-7, with 10 nucleotides matching TRBD1. The CDR3 length is 15 residues. The J segment lost 3 bases and the V segment lost 2 bases, leaving 7 bases of the junction unmatched. The germline gives CDR1 GTSNPN, CDR2 SVGIG (reference sequence). CDR3 nucleotide sequence: TGTGCCTGGAGTCGCCCTCGGACAGGGGGCTACGAGCAGTACTTC. Encoded protein: CAWSRPRTGGYEQYF.

This clone was counted between two and nine times. This sequence joins TRBV19 and TRBJ1-2, with 7 bases aligning to TRBD1. Germline assignment: CDR1 LNHDA and CDR2 SQIVND (reference sequence). The trim removed 6 bases at V and 4 bases at J, leaving 5 bases unmatched. The CDR3 has 13 residues. CDR3 protein: CASSGQDGYGYTF. The DNA of the CDR3 is TGTGCCAGTAGCGGACAGGATGGCTATGGCTACACCTTC.

The chain combines TRBV5-6 with TRBJ2-1; 8 bases line up with TRBD1. Germline V gene lookup returns CDR1 SGHDT and CDR2 YYEEEE. CDR3 length: 17 amino acids. V was clipped by 2 bases and J by 0 bases; unmatched bases: 7. For the CDR3, the DNA is TGTGCCAGCAGCTTTCTGACAGGGGAGAGCTCCTACAATGAGCAGTTCTTC. This codes for CASSFLTGESSYNEQFF.